Listed here are 17 T cell receptor beta chains from one sample, sequenced in a study of blood T cell repertoires in COVID-19. Repertoires were generated with immunoSEQ multiplex PCR, while TCRdb's copy carries only in-frame clones and drops some. The repertoire includes over 120,000 clones, around 87% of them detected once, and over 9% sits in the top ten. Sample: PBMCs or T cells enriched from blood (not recorded which). These receptors all stem from a man aged 55-75 years who had recovered from COVID-19.

The CDR3 DNA is TGTGCCAGCAGCCAAGAATATGGGACAGGGGGCCTAGCCAAAAACATTCAGTACTTC. Translating it yields CASSQEYGTGGLAKNIQYF. The J gene is TRBJ2-4, the V gene TRBV3-1 (or the pseudogene TRBV3-2); 12 bases map to TRBD1. Germline V gene lookup returns CDR1 LGHDT and CDR2 YNNKEL (reference sequence). The CDR3 contains 19 residues. The V and J ends lost 0 bases and 0 bases, in that order; junction bases with no gene match: 6.

V is TRBV7-9 and J is TRBJ2-5; the D gene is possibly TRBD2 (5 bases). V lost 3 bases, J lost 5 bases, and 16 bases lay in between. The CDR3 runs to 15 residues. Germline CDR1 and CDR2: SEHNR and FQNEAQ (reference sequence). DNA for the CDR3: TGTGCCAGCAGCTTCAGGCGGCCCGGCGGGGAGACCCAGTACTTC. This translates into CASSFRRPGGETQYF. The full variable domain, in which reference TRBV7-9 and TRBJ2-5 provide the parts outside the CDR3, is DTGVSQNPRHKITKRGQNVTFRCDPISEHNRLYWYRQTLGQGPEFLTYFQNEAQLEKSRLLSDRFSAERPKGSFSTLEIQRTEQGDSAMYLCASSFRRPGGETQYFGPGTRLLVL.

This rearrangement joins TRBV5-8 to TRBJ2-7, with D perhaps TRBD2 (5 bases). Trimming took off 0 bases at V and 1 base at J, with 14 bases between the two ends. The CDR3 has 16 residues. Germline lookup yields CDR1 SGHTS and CDR2 YDEGEE. CDR3 residues: CASSLVGRSGSYEQYF. The CDR3 nucleotides read TGTGCCAGCAGCTTGGTGGGCAGGTCGGGGTCCTACGAGCAGTACTTC. The complete variable domain, with remaining parts taken from reference TRBV5-8 and TRBJ2-7, reads EAGVTQSPTHLIKTRGQQATLRCSPISGHTSVYWYQQALGLGLQFLLWYDEGEERNRGNFPPRFSGRQFPNYSSELNVNALELEDSALYLCASSLVGRSGSYEQYFGPGTRLTVT.

The gene calls are TRBV9 and TRBJ2-1, with 10 bases that match TRBD1. The CDR3 consists of 16 residues. J lost 4 bases, V lost 0 bases, and 4 bases had no gene match. The germline CDR1 and CDR2 sequences are SGDLS and YYNGEE. Written as DNA, the CDR3 is TGTGCCAGCAGCGTAGATCCGGGACAGGGGTACAATGAGCAGTTCTTC. This sequence encodes CASSVDPGQGYNEQFF.

DNA for the CDR3: TGTGCCAGCAGTTTATGGCGGGAGGGGACTTACAATGAGCAGTTCTTC. This sequence encodes CASSLWREGTYNEQFF. The J gene is TRBJ2-1, the V gene TRBV28; 9 bases fit TRBD2. The CDR3 runs to 16 residues. The germline V gene encodes CDR1 MDHEN and CDR2 SYDVKM. V was pared by 0 bases and J by 4 bases, with 4 bases of the junction left unmatched.

This sequence joins TRBV5-1 and TRBJ2-7, with TRBD2 as a possible D gene (5 bases). Germline CDR1 SGHRS, CDR2 YFSETQ. The germline V and J ends were trimmed by 7 bases and 0 bases, with 17 bases remaining between them. This CDR3 comprises 15 residues. The CDR3 DNA follows: TGCGCCAGCCGATCAGCGCCGGGGAGCTCCTACGAGCAGTACTTC. This codes for CASRSAPGSSYEQYF. The variable domain in full, with the rest retrieved from reference TRBV5-1 and TRBJ2-7, is KAGVTQTPRYLIKTRGQQVTLSCSPISGHRSVSWYQQTPGQGLQFLFEYFSETQRNKGNFPGRFSGRQFSNSRSEMNVSTLELGDSALYLCASRSAPGSSYEQYFGPGTRLTVT.

The V call is TRBV10-2, the J call TRBJ2-7, with D possibly being TRBD2 (5 bases). This CDR3 is 13 amino acids long. Germline loops: CDR1 WSHSY, CDR2 SAAADI. V was shortened by 4 bases and J by 4 bases, with 11 bases between the two germline ends. The CDR3 coding sequence is TGCGCCAGCAGTGGAGGGATAGGTTACGAGCAGTACTTC. As protein: CASSGGIGYEQYF.

The chain combines TRBV24-1 with TRBJ2-5, with D perhaps matching TRBD2 (5 bases). V lost 2 bases and J lost 0, with 9 bases in between. Germline V gives CDR1 KGHDR, CDR2 SFDVKD. The CDR3 runs to 15 residues. DNA of the CDR3: TGTGCCACCAGTGATTCCCGCGGGCACCAAGAGACCCAGTACTTC. It is translated as CATSDSRGHQETQYF.

A note on this clone: A junction end diverges from the germline sequence, so it may reflect a read error. V usage is TRBV15 and J usage is TRBJ1-4; the D gene is possibly TRBD1 (6 bases). Germline lookup yields CDR1 LNHNV and CDR2 YYDKDF (reference sequence). The CDR3 is 13 residues long. The CDR3 region has the DNA TGTGCCTCCAGGGGCCAAGAGTATGAAAAACTGTTTTTT. Protein: CASRGQEYEKLFF. Looking up the rest from reference TRBV15 and TRBJ1-4 gives the full variable domain: DAMVIQNPRYQVTQFGKPVTLSCSQTLNHNVMYWYQQKSSQAPKLLFHYYDKDFNNEADTPDNFQSRRPNTSFCFLDIRSPGLGDTAMYLCASRGQEYEKLFFGSGTQLSVL.

Comment on this clone: Sequence at one end of the junction differs from germline and may be a read error. The chain couples TRBV28 to TRBJ2-7, with D possibly matching TRBD2 (6 bases). The CDR3 length is 14 residues. Per germline, CDR1 MDHEN and CDR2 SYDVKM. CDR3 bases: TGTGCCAGCAGTACCTTGGGGGGATCCTCCGAGCAGTACTTC. Translated: CASSTLGGSSEQYF.

The chain employs TRBV28 and TRBJ1-5; TRBD1 agrees at 10 bases. Per the germline V gene, CDR1 is MDHEN and CDR2 is SYDVKM. The CDR3 totals 17 residues. The V and J ends lost 3 bases and 6 bases, in that order; junction bases with no gene match: 11. CDR3 residues: CASSLRQGATAVQPQHF. Here the CDR3 DNA reads TGTGCCAGCAGTTTGCGACAGGGGGCCACTGCAGTTCAGCCCCAGCATTTT.

The CDR3 region has the DNA TGTGCCAGCAGTTTAATAGGGGCGAGGTATGAGACCCAGTACTTC. This codes for CASSLIGARYETQYF. This sequence joins TRBV27 and TRBJ2-5; tentative D call: TRBD1 (5 bases). From germline, CDR1 is MNHEY and CDR2 SMNVEV (reference sequence). Deletions cut 2 bases from V and 5 bases from J, with 15 bases between. CDR3 length: 15 amino acids.

CDR3 in amino acids: CASSSPGQKYYGYTF. The DNA of the CDR3 is TGTGCCAGCAGTTCTCCGGGACAGAAGTACTATGGCTACACCTTC. The genes are TRBV6-5 and TRBJ1-2; 7 bases align to TRBD1. Germline CDR1 reads MNHEY; CDR2 reads SVGAGI. The CDR3 contains 15 residues. V lost 4 bases to trimming and J lost 3 bases; unmatched junction nucleotides: 8.

Notes on this clone: Compared with germline, one end of the junction differs, possibly owing to a read error. This sample includes further DNA sequences coding for the same CDR3. The chain couples TRBV28 to TRBJ2-6; a possible D gene is TRBD1 (5 bases). The germline V gene has CDR1 MDHEN and CDR2 SYDVKM. This CDR3 region has 15 residues. The CDR3 sequence is CASSFPRSGANVLTF. As DNA, the CDR3 is TGTGCCAGCAGTTTCCCCCGCTCTGGGGCTAACGTCCTGACTTTC.

The genes are TRBV5-5 and TRBJ2-5; D gene uncertain. The CDR3 consists of 17 residues. Trimming pared 0 bases from V and 4 bases from J, leaving 19 bases between. Germline assignment: CDR1 SGHKS and CDR2 YYEKEE (reference sequence). The CDR3 protein is CASSLELALGLGETQYF. The CDR3 region has the DNA TGTGCCAGCAGCTTGGAGCTCGCCCTAGGTCTAGGAGAGACCCAGTACTTC. Supplemented by reference TRBV5-5 and TRBJ2-5, the full variable domain reads DAGVTQSPTHLIKTRGQQVTLRCSPISGHKSVSWYQQVLGQGPQFIFQYYEKEERGRGNFPDRFSARQFPNYSSELNVNALLLGDSALYLCASSLELALGLGETQYFGPGTRLLVL.

The chain carries TRBV6-4 and TRBJ2-3; TRBD2 aligns across 12 bases. CDR3 length: 21 residues. V lost 0 bases to trimming and J lost 9 bases; unmatched junction nucleotides: 22. Per germline, CDR1 MRHNA and CDR2 SNTAGT. The CDR3 reads CASSDSGLAGGSVGPPGTQYF. The CDR3, as DNA: TGTGCCAGCAGTGACTCGGGCCTAGCGGGAGGGTCCGTCGGCCCGCCTGGAACGCAGTATTTT.

A few counts support this clone. The genes are TRBV10-2 and TRBJ2-3; a weak D match, TRBD1 (6 bases). The CDR3 sequence is 13 residues long. In germline, CDR1 is WSHSY, CDR2 SAAADI. V gave up 5 bases and J gave up 1 base, with 7 bases separating them. The DNA for the CDR3 is TGCGCCAGCAGTAGACAGGGCACAGATACGCAGTATTTT. As protein: CASSRQGTDTQYF.